A selection of T cell receptor beta chains follows, all from one sample in a study of high-grade serous ovarian cancer treatment subgroups. Profiled with immunoSEQ multiplex PCR; TCRdb holds only in-frame clones, not every one. The sample carries thousands of clones, about three fifths recorded once. Specimen: tumor tissue. These receptors were collected from a human donor with high-grade serous ovarian cancer. The CDR3 runs from the conserved cysteine through the conserved F or W. The order of the fields is D gene, clone size, J gene, V gene, CDR3 DNA, CDR3 protein. A D gene is named only where the DNA matches it firmly. Only part of the rows carry a size: once, few, many, or a class if the clone is expanded.

D gene: .; clone size: once; J gene: TRBJ1-3; V gene: TRBV6-5; CDR3 DNA: TGTGCCGCGGGGGGCTTGGCCGGAAACACCATATATTTT; CDR3 protein: CAAGGLAGNTIYF
D gene: .; clone size: .; J gene: TRBJ1-2; V gene: TRBV6-5; CDR3 DNA: TGTGCCAGCAGTTACTCGGCAGGCCACTATGGCTACACCTTC; CDR3 protein: CASSYSAGHYGYTF
D gene: .; clone size: .; J gene: TRBJ2-1; V gene: TRBV6-1; CDR3 DNA: TGTGCCAGCAGGGACGGAGGTCCCTACAATGAGCAGTTCTTC; CDR3 protein: CASRDGGPYNEQFF
D gene: TRBD2; clone size: .; J gene: TRBJ2-3; V gene: TRBV5-1; CDR3 DNA: TGCGCCAGCAGCTCGGGGGGGGACACAGATACGCAGTATTTT; CDR3 protein: CASSSGGDTDTQYF
D gene: .; clone size: once; J gene: TRBJ2-5; V gene: TRBV6-5; CDR3 DNA: TGTGCCAACCCGCAAAAAATATCGCCGGCCCAGTACTTC; CDR3 protein: CANPQKISPAQYF
D gene: .; clone size: .; J gene: TRBJ1-1; V gene: TRBV6-1; CDR3 DNA: TGTGCCACCTACAGGAACACTGAAGCTTTCTTT; CDR3 protein: CATYRNTEAFF
D gene: .; clone size: .; J gene: TRBJ2-1; V gene: TRBV18; CDR3 DNA: TGTGCCAGCTCACCACCTGCCGGGGCGCTCTACAATGAGCAGTTCTTC; CDR3 protein: CASSPPAGALYNEQFF
D gene: .; clone size: once; J gene: TRBJ2-1; V gene: TRBV10-2; CDR3 DNA: TGCGCCAGCAGTGACCGACTAGGGTACAATGAGCAGTTCTTC; CDR3 protein: CASSDRLGYNEQFF
D gene: .; clone size: .; J gene: TRBJ1-5; V gene: TRBV6-4; CDR3 DNA: TGTGCCAGCAGTCCCTCCAGGGATGATCAGCCCCAGCATTTT; CDR3 protein: CASSPSRDDQPQHF
D gene: .; clone size: .; J gene: TRBJ2-2; V gene: TRBV25-1; CDR3 DNA: TGTGCCAGCAGTGAAGGGGGCGACACCGGGGAGCTGTTTTTT; CDR3 protein: CASSEGGDTGELFF
D gene: TRBD1; clone size: .; J gene: TRBJ2-7; V gene: TRBV6-5; CDR3 DNA: TGTGCCAGCAGTTACGGGGCAACAGGGGGCTACAAGGAGCAGTACTTC; CDR3 protein: CASSYGATGGYKEQYF
D gene: .; clone size: .; J gene: TRBJ2-7; V gene: TRBV5-4; CDR3 DNA: TGTGCCAGCGGGGACCAGCGCGAGCAGTACTTC; CDR3 protein: CASGDQREQYF
D gene: .; clone size: medium-sized; J gene: TRBJ1-5; V gene: TRBV28; CDR3 DNA: TGTGCCAGTAGATATAGCAATCAGCCCCAGCATTTT; CDR3 protein: CASRYSNQPQHF
D gene: TRBD1; clone size: .; J gene: TRBJ2-3; V gene: TRBV28; CDR3 DNA: TGTGCCAGCAGTGAAACCGGGACAGGGAGGACAGATACGCAGTATTTT; CDR3 protein: CASSETGTGRTDTQYF
D gene: .; clone size: few; J gene: TRBJ1-2; V gene: TRBV5-6; CDR3 DNA: TGTGCCAGCACCAAGCGGCGGATTTATGGCTACACCTTC; CDR3 protein: CASTKRRIYGYTF
D gene: TRBD2; clone size: .; J gene: TRBJ2-3; V gene: TRBV6-5; CDR3 DNA: TGTGCCAGCAGTTACGGTGGTAGCGGGGGCACAGATACGCAGTATTTT; CDR3 protein: CASSYGGSGGTDTQYF
D gene: TRBD1; clone size: .; J gene: TRBJ1-5; V gene: TRBV6-5; CDR3 DNA: TGTGCCAGCAGCCAGGGGGCGCGTCAGCCCCAGCATTTT; CDR3 protein: CASSQGARQPQHF
D gene: .; clone size: .; J gene: TRBJ2-7; V gene: TRBV7-8; CDR3 DNA: TGTGCCAGCAGCTTAGCAGCTGGCGAGCAGTACTTC; CDR3 protein: CASSLAAGEQYF
D gene: .; clone size: .; J gene: TRBJ2-1; V gene: TRBV6-5; CDR3 DNA: TGTGCCAGCAGTGCCCGGGGGGAGCAGTTCTTC; CDR3 protein: CASSARGEQFF
D gene: .; clone size: .; J gene: TRBJ2-6; V gene: TRBV28; CDR3 DNA: TGTGCCAGCACCCCCGGTCACTCTGGGGCCAACGTCCTGACTTTC; CDR3 protein: CASTPGHSGANVLTF
D gene: .; clone size: few; J gene: TRBJ1-1; V gene: TRBV10-2; CDR3 DNA: TGCGCCAGCAGTTTGTTGGCGGCCGAAGCTTTCTTT; CDR3 protein: CASSLLAAEAFF
D gene: .; clone size: .; J gene: TRBJ1-1; V gene: TRBV6-6; CDR3 DNA: TGTGCCAGCACCAGGACACCTTCTGAAGCTTTCTTT; CDR3 protein: CASTRTPSEAFF
D gene: .; clone size: .; J gene: TRBJ1-1; V gene: TRBV6-5; CDR3 DNA: TGTGCCAGCATGCCAAGGGGGGCCTTAGGGCTTTTCTTT; CDR3 protein: CASMPRGALGLFF
D gene: TRBD1; clone size: .; J gene: TRBJ1-2; V gene: TRBV28; CDR3 DNA: TGTGCCAGCAGTTTAATCGGGACAGTAGGAAATGGCTACACCTTC; CDR3 protein: CASSLIGTVGNGYTF
D gene: .; clone size: large; J gene: TRBJ1-1; V gene: TRBV2; CDR3 DNA: TGTGCCAGCAGTGATTTGTGGATTGCGGACACTGAAGCTTTCTTT; CDR3 protein: CASSDLWIADTEAFF
D gene: .; clone size: few; J gene: TRBJ1-4; V gene: TRBV2; CDR3 DNA: TGTGCCAGCAGCCACGTTGGGTCTCCAACCGAAAAACTGTTTTTT; CDR3 protein: CASSHVGSPTEKLFF
D gene: .; clone size: .; J gene: TRBJ2-1; V gene: TRBV6-4; CDR3 DNA: TGTGCCAGCAGGCCCACCCCCAATTTTGGTGAGCAGTTCTTC; CDR3 protein: CASRPTPNFGEQFF
D gene: .; clone size: .; J gene: TRBJ1-1; V gene: TRBV4-3; CDR3 DNA: TGCGCCAGCAGCCAGGACCGCCGCACTGAAGCTTTCTTT; CDR3 protein: CASSQDRRTEAFF
D gene: .; clone size: .; J gene: TRBJ2-1; V gene: TRBV6-1; CDR3 DNA: TGTGCCAGCAGTGAAGAGGCGCACGACGATGAGCAGTTCTTC; CDR3 protein: CASSEEAHDDEQFF
D gene: .; clone size: .; J gene: TRBJ1-2; V gene: TRBV29-1; CDR3 DNA: TGCAGCGTTGAAGATTCCAGCTATGGCTACACCTTC; CDR3 protein: CSVEDSSYGYTF
D gene: .; clone size: .; J gene: TRBJ1-5; V gene: TRBV7-2; CDR3 DNA: TGTGCCAGCAGCTTAAGTGGGTTGGGCAATCAGCCCCAGCATTTT; CDR3 protein: CASSLSGLGNQPQHF
D gene: .; clone size: .; J gene: TRBJ1-1; V gene: TRBV10-2; CDR3 DNA: TGCGCCGTCGGGCAGCTGAACACTGAAGCTTTCTTT; CDR3 protein: CAVGQLNTEAFF
D gene: .; clone size: .; J gene: TRBJ1-4; V gene: TRBV21-1; CDR3 DNA: TGTGCCAGCTCCCCCCGGCGGTGCCAAACTAATGAAAAACTGTTTTTT; CDR3 protein: CASSPRRCQTNEKLFF
D gene: .; clone size: .; J gene: TRBJ2-6; V gene: TRBV28; CDR3 DNA: TGTGCCAGCAGTTTGTCGGGGATCTCTGGGGCCAACGTCCTGACTTTC; CDR3 protein: CASSLSGISGANVLTF
D gene: TRBD2; clone size: few; J gene: TRBJ2-3; V gene: TRBV5-4; CDR3 DNA: TGTGCCAGCAGCTGGGGAGGGAGGGGCACAGATACGCAGTATTTT; CDR3 protein: CASSWGGRGTDTQYF
D gene: .; clone size: few; J gene: TRBJ1-2; V gene: TRBV5-1; CDR3 DNA: TGCGCCAGCAGCTTGGGGGTAAACGGGCTCTATGGCTACACCTTC; CDR3 protein: CASSLGVNGLYGYTF
D gene: .; clone size: .; J gene: TRBJ2-7; V gene: TRBV7-2; CDR3 DNA: TGTGCCAGCAGCTTAAGGGCCCAGGGGGGCTACGAGCAGTACTTC; CDR3 protein: CASSLRAQGGYEQYF
D gene: .; clone size: few; J gene: TRBJ2-5; V gene: TRBV7-2; CDR3 DNA: TGTGCCAGCAGCGCACAAGAGACCCAGTACTTC; CDR3 protein: CASSAQETQYF
D gene: TRBD1; clone size: .; J gene: TRBJ1-1; V gene: TRBV28; CDR3 DNA: TGTGCCAGCAGTCCGGACAGGGCTGAAGCTTTCTTT; CDR3 protein: CASSPDRAEAFF
D gene: .; clone size: .; J gene: TRBJ1-1; V gene: TRBV5-6; CDR3 DNA: TGTGCCAGCAGCTGGCCCTATATGAACACTGAAGCTTTCTTT; CDR3 protein: CASSWPYMNTEAFF
D gene: .; clone size: few; J gene: TRBJ2-7; V gene: TRBV18; CDR3 DNA: TGTGCCAGCGCCACAGGGAGGGCCTACGAGCAGTACTTC; CDR3 protein: CASATGRAYEQYF
D gene: .; clone size: .; J gene: TRBJ2-2; V gene: TRBV4-3; CDR3 DNA: TGCGCCAGCAGCCAACAAACGGTTACCGGGGAGCTGTTTTTT; CDR3 protein: CASSQQTVTGELFF
D gene: .; clone size: few; J gene: TRBJ1-2; V gene: TRBV19; CDR3 DNA: TGTGCCAGTAGTGTGGGGGGCGCCTATGGCTACACCTTC; CDR3 protein: CASSVGGAYGYTF
D gene: TRBD2; clone size: .; J gene: TRBJ2-7; V gene: TRBV5-1; CDR3 DNA: TGCGCCAGCAAGGTTACTAGCGGGGCCCAGGCGGAGTACTTC; CDR3 protein: CASKVTSGAQAEYF
D gene: .; clone size: .; J gene: TRBJ2-7; V gene: TRBV6-5; CDR3 DNA: TGTGCCAGCAGGACGACTCGCCCTCCCTACGAGCAGTACTTC; CDR3 protein: CASRTTRPPYEQYF
D gene: TRBD2; clone size: .; J gene: TRBJ2-3; V gene: TRBV7-2; CDR3 DNA: TGTGCCAGCAGCCCTAGCGGGAGAGCAGATACGCAGTATTTT; CDR3 protein: CASSPSGRADTQYF
D gene: .; clone size: .; J gene: TRBJ1-5; V gene: TRBV27; CDR3 DNA: TGTGCCAGCAGTTTATACCCCACACGACAGCCCCAGCATTTT; CDR3 protein: CASSLYPTRQPQHF
D gene: .; clone size: .; J gene: TRBJ1-1; V gene: TRBV14; CDR3 DNA: TGTGCCAGCAGCCAAGAGTTTGGAAGAAACACTGAAGCTTTCTTT; CDR3 protein: CASSQEFGRNTEAFF
D gene: TRBD2; clone size: .; J gene: TRBJ2-7; V gene: TRBV28; CDR3 DNA: TGTGCCAGCAGGAAGGGACTACACTACGAGCAGTACTTC; CDR3 protein: CASRKGLHYEQYF
D gene: .; clone size: .; J gene: TRBJ2-2; V gene: TRBV10-3; CDR3 DNA: TGTGCCTCTAGCAAGGGAACGTCCGGGGAGCTGTTTTTT; CDR3 protein: CASSKGTSGELFF
D gene: .; clone size: .; J gene: TRBJ1-1; V gene: TRBV7-9; CDR3 DNA: TGTGCCAGCAGCGCTAACACTGAAGCTTTCTTT; CDR3 protein: CASSANTEAFF
D gene: TRBD1; clone size: hyperexpanded; J gene: TRBJ1-1; V gene: TRBV30; CDR3 DNA: TGTGCCTGGGGTACAGGGGTGGCTTTCTTT; CDR3 protein: CAWGTGVAFF
D gene: .; clone size: .; J gene: TRBJ2-6; V gene: TRBV11-2; CDR3 DNA: TGTGCCAGCAGCGGAGATAACCGGGTTTCGAGCTCTGGGGCCAACGTCCTGACTTTC; CDR3 protein: CASSGDNRVSSSGANVLTF
D gene: TRBD1; clone size: few; J gene: TRBJ2-1; V gene: TRBV19; CDR3 DNA: TGTGCCAGTAGTACTCAAACAGGGGGCCGTACCTACAATGAGCAGTTCTTC; CDR3 protein: CASSTQTGGRTYNEQFF